The subject of this entry is one TCR beta chain. The data were taken from a study of blood T cell repertoires in COVID-19. CDR3 length: 16 amino acids. Germline loops: CDR1 LGHDT, CDR2 YNNKEL (reference sequence). V gave up 4 bases and J gave up 5 bases; unmatched junction bases: 5. Original analysis: Amplified reference gene primers provided the basis for estimating nucleated cell counts. Assay: immunoSEQ multiplex PCR; the TCRdb copy retains only in-frame clones and omits some. V and J calls plus clone size are reproduced from that table; the DNA served to infer D and trimming. The top ten hold about 3% of the sample, which has 400,000 or so clones, around 86% seen once.

The TCR originated in a human donor in a cohort sampled during active COVID-19. The sequencing input was peripheral blood. V and J are TRBV3-1 (or the pseudogene TRBV3-2) and TRBJ2-1, with TRBD2 identical over 13 bases. CDR3 sequence reads: CASSPGTSGTNNEQFF. The CDR3 region has the DNA TGTGCCAGCAGCCCCGGGACTAGCGGGACAAACAATGAGCAGTTCTTC.